The 27 T cell receptor beta chains reported below all come from one sample, sequenced in a study of shared clonotypes between healthy human individuals. Profiled with immunoSEQ multiplex PCR; TCRdb holds only in-frame clones, not every one. Found here are some 680,000 clones, around four fifths of them singletons; the top ten hold roughly 1.9%. The sequencing input was memory CD4+ T cells sorted from blood. As for subset: CD45RA-negative fraction. The receptors were sampled from a woman between 25 and 40 years old in good health.

The rearrangement links TRBV5-6 to TRBJ1-1, with D perhaps matching TRBD1 (5 bases). The CDR3 consists of 13 residues. V was shortened by 4 bases and J by 0 bases, with 7 bases between the two germline ends. Germline lookup yields CDR1 SGHDT and CDR2 YYEEEE. CDR3 DNA sequence: TGTGCCAGCAGCCGGGACCTGAACACTGAAGCTTTCTTT. Protein product: CASSRDLNTEAFF.

V gene TRBV7-3 combines with J gene TRBJ1-1; D is ambiguous. Trimming pared 2 bases from V and 7 bases from J, leaving 11 bases between. CDR1 is SGHTA and CDR2 is FQGTGA in the germline V gene. This CDR3 comprises 13 residues. CDR3 sequence reads: CASSLGKVGEAFF. CDR3 coding DNA: TGTGCCAGCAGCTTAGGCAAGGTCGGTGAAGCTTTCTTT.

The V and J genes are TRBV15 and TRBJ1-2; possibly TRBD1 for D (6 bases). The V gene lost 1 base and the J gene lost 2 bases, with 20 bases spanning the gap. Germline CDR1 and CDR2: LNHNV and YYDKDF (reference sequence). The CDR3 is 18 residues long. CDR3 sequence reads: CATSRGSLAGAGNYGYTF. The CDR3 bases are TGTGCCACCAGCAGAGGATCCCTGGCAGGGGCGGGGAACTATGGCTACACCTTC.

This clone was seen at least ten times. The gene calls are TRBV7-9 and TRBJ2-3; D is unclear. Germline CDR1 reads SEHNR; CDR2 reads FQNEAQ (reference sequence). V shed 3 bases and J shed 2 bases, with 6 bases lying between them. The CDR3 consists of 13 residues. CDR3: CASSFHSTDTQYF. The CDR3 bases are TGTGCCAGCAGCTTCCATTCCACAGATACGCAGTATTTT.

CDR3 sequence: CASSEARAYRVVGTDTQYF. The DNA of the CDR3 is TGTGCCAGCAGTGAAGCGCGAGCATACAGGGTGGTCGGCACAGATACGCAGTATTTT. This chain links TRBV6-1 with TRBJ2-3, with D perhaps matching TRBD1 (6 bases). CDR1 and CDR2 from the germline V gene are MNHNS and SASEGT. The CDR3 runs to 19 residues. Trimming took off 0 bases at V and 1 base at J, with 20 bases between the two ends.

This clone was counted once. This chain connects TRBV19 to TRBJ1-1; no definite D call. Trimming shortened V by 5 bases and J by 0 bases, and 1 base separated the two germline ends. The CDR3 totals 11 residues. Germline V gene data show CDR1 as LNHDA and CDR2 as SQIVND (reference sequence). The chain's CDR3 is CASSVNTEAFF. The DNA for the CDR3 is TGTGCCAGTAGTGTGAACACTGAAGCTTTCTTT.

This rearrangement joins TRBV10-1 to TRBJ1-3; D is ambiguous. The CDR3 length is 14 residues. Germline V gives CDR1 WNHNN, CDR2 SYGVQD (reference sequence). Trimming cost V 6 bases and J 0 bases, with 9 bases left between them. CDR3 loop: CASSPGLSGNTIYF. DNA for the CDR3: TGCGCCAGCAGCCCGGGTCTCTCTGGAAACACCATATATTTT.

This clone has only a few counts. The chain recombines TRBV19 with TRBJ1-1; tentatively, D is TRBD1 (5 bases). The CDR3 is 15 residues long. V lost 7 bases and J 1 base, leaving 16 bases between the germline ends. Germline CDR1 and CDR2: LNHDA and SQIVND (reference sequence). The CDR3 nucleotides read TGTGCCAGTAATAACCCCCCAGGGCCGAACACTGAAGCTTTCTTT. This codes for CASNNPPGPNTEAFF.

The CDR3 protein is CASSVGTDTQYF. In nucleotides, the CDR3 is TGCGCCAGCAGCGTGGGGACAGATACGCAGTATTTT. V and J are TRBV5-1 and TRBJ2-3, with unresolved D. The CDR3 has 12 residues. Trimming cost V 4 bases and J 3 bases, with 6 bases left between them. In germline, CDR1 is SGHRS, CDR2 YFSETQ.

As DNA, the CDR3 is TGCGCCAGCAGCCAAGATGGCTTAACAGGGACCGGGGAGCTGTTTTTT. Translation gives CASSQDGLTGTGELFF. V is TRBV4-1 and J is TRBJ2-2; weak D call: TRBD1 (6 bases). V lost 0 bases and J 5 bases, leaving 13 bases between the germline ends. Germline V gene sequence: CDR1 MGHRA, CDR2 YSYEKL. The CDR3 spans 16 residues.

This chain links TRBV19 with TRBJ2-5; D might be TRBD2 (5 bases). CDR3 length: 14 residues. Per germline, CDR1 LNHDA and CDR2 SQIVND (reference sequence). V was pared by 5 bases and J by 5 bases, with 15 bases between. CDR3 coding DNA: TGTGCCAGTAGTCCCTGGGGTAGGGAGGAGACCCAGTACTTC. Amino acid sequence: CASSPWGREETQYF. Supplemented by reference TRBV19 and TRBJ2-5, the full variable domain reads DGGITQSPKYLFRKEGQNVTLSCEQNLNHDAMYWYRQDPGQGLRLIYYSQIVNDFQKGDIAEGYSVSREKKESFPLTVTSAQKNPTAFYLCASSPWGREETQYFGPGTRLLVL.

The gene calls are TRBV28 and TRBJ2-7, with 9 nucleotides matching TRBD2. The CDR3 is 15 amino acids. The V segment lost 1 base and the J segment 3 bases; nucleotides outside the gene matches: 4. Germline CDR1 and CDR2: MDHEN and SYDVKM. CDR3 in amino acids: CASSLFPSGNYEQYF. CDR3 nucleotide sequence: TGTGCCAGCAGTTTATTCCCTAGCGGGAACTACGAGCAGTACTTC. The full variable domain, its missing parts supplied by reference TRBV28 and TRBJ2-7, is DVKVTQSSRYLVKRTGEKVFLECVQDMDHENMFWYRQDPGLGLRLIYFSYDVKMKEKGDIPEGYSVSREKKERFSLILESASTNQTSMYLCASSLFPSGNYEQYFGPGTRLTVT.

The chain has TRBV5-1 and TRBJ1-1; no firm D call. V was trimmed by 7 bases and J by 0 bases, leaving 13 bases between them. The CDR3 runs 14 residues. Germline V gene sequence: CDR1 SGHRS, CDR2 YFSETQ. DNA of the CDR3: TGCGCCAGCCGCTCACGGGCCATGAACACTGAAGCTTTCTTT. It yields the protein CASRSRAMNTEAFF.

V gene TRBV5-4 combines with J gene TRBJ2-2; D perhaps matches TRBD2 (6 bases). Between the trimmed V and J ends, which lost 4 bases and 4 bases, there was a span of 23 bases. CDR3 length: 18 amino acids. Germline V lookup: CDR1 SGHNT, CDR2 YYREEE (reference sequence). Written as DNA, the CDR3 is TGTGCCAGCAGCCAGGACGGGGGAGTCGTAGCAGGCACCGGGGAGCTGTTTTTT. It is translated as CASSQDGGVVAGTGELFF.

This clone is a singleton in its sample. The chain carries TRBV9 and TRBJ1-3, with D possibly matching TRBD1 (5 bases). The CDR3 is made up of 14 amino acids. Germline V gives CDR1 SGDLS, CDR2 YYNGEE. Trimming took 4 bases from V and 0 from J, leaving 8 bases between them. Written as DNA, the CDR3 is TGTGCCAGCAGCCGGGACTACTCTGGAAACACCATATATTTT. It is translated as CASSRDYSGNTIYF. The full variable domain, its missing parts supplied by reference TRBV9 and TRBJ1-3, is DSGVTQTPKHLITATGQRVTLRCSPRSGDLSVYWYQQSLDQGLQFLIQYYNGEERAKGNILERFSAQQFPDLHSELNLSSLELGDSALYFCASSRDYSGNTIYFGEGSWLTVV.

J is TRBJ2-5 and V is TRBV6-6; 9 bases align to TRBD1. This CDR3 is built from 12 residues. Trimming removed 6 bases from V and 5 bases from J; junction bases left unmatched: 1. Germline V gene sequence: CDR1 MNHNY, CDR2 SVGAGI (reference sequence). For the CDR3, the DNA is TGTGCCAGCAGGGACAGGGGTGAGACCCAGTACTTC. As protein: CASRDRGETQYF.

The CDR3 DNA follows: TGTGCCAGCACCGGGCCCTTTAGCAGGTACTTC. It encodes CASTGPFSRYF. The rearrangement links TRBV6-4 to TRBJ2-4; D not resolved. Germline V CDR1 and CDR2: MRHNA, SNTAGT. This CDR3 is 11 amino acids long. Trimming stripped 7 bases from V and 15 bases from J, with 16 bases between.

V and J are TRBV2 and TRBJ1-2, with D possibly being TRBD1 (6 bases). Germline CDR1 reads SNHLY; CDR2 reads FYNNEI. The V end lost 3 bases, the J end lost 0 bases, and 14 bases lay between the germline ends. This CDR3 region has 16 residues. The DNA for the CDR3 is TGTGCCAGCAGTGAGAGTCCAGGACAGACTAACTATGGCTACACCTTC. This sequence encodes CASSESPGQTNYGYTF. Drawing the rest from reference TRBV2 and TRBJ1-2, the complete variable domain is EPEVTQTPSHQVTQMGQEVILRCVPISNHLYFYWYRQILGQKVEFLVSFYNNEISEKSEIFDDQFSVERPDGSNFTLKIRSTKLEDSAMYFCASSESPGQTNYGYTFGSGTRLTVV.

The chain is built from TRBV27 and TRBJ2-1; 12 bases match TRBD1. Germline CDR1 reads MNHEY; CDR2 reads SMNVEV (reference sequence). The CDR3 covers 15 residues. The J segment lost 9 bases and the V segment lost 8 bases, leaving 11 bases of the junction unmatched. In DNA form, the CDR3 reads TGTGCCAGCGGCCAAACGGGACAGGGGGCAGGTGAGCAGTTCTTC. Its translation: CASGQTGQGAGEQFF.

This chain connects TRBV25-1 to TRBJ2-1; 10 bases fit TRBD2. V lost 5 bases to trimming and J lost 8 bases; unmatched junction nucleotides: 6. There are 14 residues in the CDR3. Germline-derived CDR1 and CDR2 are MGHDK and SYGVNS. The CDR3: CASSPSGSRYEQFF. Here the CDR3 DNA reads TGTGCCAGCAGTCCTAGCGGGAGTAGATATGAGCAGTTCTTC. Full variable domain (rest looked up from reference TRBV25-1 and TRBJ2-1): EADIYQTPRYLVIGTGKKITLECSQTMGHDKMYWYQQDPGMELHLIHYSYGVNSTEKGDLSSESTVSRIRTEHFPLTLESARPSHTSQYLCASSPSGSRYEQFFGPGTRLTVL.

V usage is TRBV2 and J usage is TRBJ2-1; D could derive from TRBD1 or TRBD2 (6 bases each). The CDR3 loop spans 13 amino acids. Looked up from germline, CDR1 is SNHLY and CDR2 is FYNNEI. V lost 8 bases and J lost 5, with 13 bases in between. The CDR3, as DNA: TGTGCCAGCCGGGGGAGGACAGACAATGAGCAGTTCTTC. It encodes CASRGRTDNEQFF.

To note about this clone: Additional DNA sequences in this sample encode the identical CDR3. V gene TRBV28 combines with J gene TRBJ1-3, with D unresolved. This CDR3 is built from 14 residues. V shed 2 bases and J shed 0 bases, with 5 bases lying between them. Germline loops: CDR1 MDHEN, CDR2 SYDVKM. The CDR3 DNA sequence: TGTGCCAGCAGTTTAGAGAGCTCTGGAAACACCATATATTTT. Translating it yields CASSLESSGNTIYF. Using reference TRBV28 and TRBJ1-3 for the parts outside the CDR3, the full variable domain is DVKVTQSSRYLVKRTGEKVFLECVQDMDHENMFWYRQDPGLGLRLIYFSYDVKMKEKGDIPEGYSVSREKKERFSLILESASTNQTSMYLCASSLESSGNTIYFGEGSWLTVV.

In regard to this clone: A much bigger clone sits one base away, suggesting this may be a read error. The same CDR3 also results from other DNA sequences found in this sample. The J gene is TRBJ2-7, the V gene TRBV7-2; D possibly corresponds to TRBD2 (6 bases). Trimming took 0 bases from V and 0 from J, leaving 9 bases between them. CDR1 is SGHTA and CDR2 is FQGNSA in the germline V gene. The CDR3 extends over 15 amino acids. In nucleotides, the CDR3 is TGTGCCAGCAGCTTAGCTAGCGGTAGCTCCTACGAGCAGTACTTC. This encodes CASSLASGSSYEQYF.

V and J are TRBV4-1 and TRBJ2-1; 7 positions match TRBD1. V lost 7 bases, J lost 2 bases, and 11 bases stayed unmatched. The CDR3 totals 16 residues. CDR1 is MGHRA and CDR2 is YSYEKL in the germline V gene. The CDR3 here is CASTQKGANPYNEQFF. CDR3 nucleotide sequence: TGCGCCAGCACGCAGAAGGGGGCAAACCCCTACAATGAGCAGTTCTTC.

This clone was detected ten times or more. The sample contains more than one DNA sequence encoding this CDR3. The rearrangement links TRBV27 to TRBJ2-7; no clear D gene. The V end was cut by 6 bases, the J end by 0 bases, with 12 bases between. Germline lookup yields CDR1 MNHEY and CDR2 SMNVEV (reference sequence). The CDR3 length is 14 residues. CDR3 loop: CASSRTGSSYEQYF. For the CDR3, the DNA is TGTGCCAGCAGCCGGACGGGCAGCTCCTACGAGCAGTACTTC.

J is TRBJ2-2 and V is TRBV5-1; the D gene is possibly TRBD1 (5 bases). V lost 5 bases and J 7 bases, leaving 18 bases between the germline ends. The germline V gene has CDR1 SGHRS and CDR2 YFSETQ. The CDR3 length is 15 residues. The CDR3 spells CASSPSGQGFGELFF. The CDR3 region has the DNA TGCGCCAGCAGTCCCTCTGGTCAGGGCTTCGGGGAGCTGTTTTTT.

J is TRBJ2-2 and V is TRBV6-1; 7 bases agree with TRBD1. The CDR3 sequence is 15 residues long. The germline gives CDR1 MNHNS, CDR2 SASEGT. Trimming cost V 6 bases and J 5 bases; bases outside gene matches: 9. The CDR3 DNA follows: TGTGCCAGCAGACAAGGACAGGTTTGGACCGGGGAGCTGTTTTTT. Amino acids: CASRQGQVWTGELFF.